A selection of T cell receptor beta chains follows, all from one sample in a study of post-analysis software for immune sequencing data. A single record per CDR3 protein comes from TCRdb applying MiXCR to the PCR reads. The sample consists of under 900,000 distinct CDR3 sequences, about 57% of them appearing once. Sequenced input: blood. Receptors were obtained from a girl between 5 and 17 years old with multiple sclerosis. CDR3s include the opening cysteine and the closing phenylalanine or tryptophan. A D gene is named only where the DNA matches it firmly.

.,TRBV7-9,CASSLGTTRSYNEQFF
TRBD2,TRBV20-1,CSATLRRGGFEQYF
.,TRBV20-1,CSANICSNQPQHF
.,TRBV7-9,CASSLVGSRETQYF
.,TRBV6-5,CASSYSGINRYEQYF
.,TRBV20-1,CSVRPNGGTDTQYF
TRBD1,TRBV7-6,CASSLVVTGGLADTQYF
.,TRBV9,CASSVGRNQIYGYTF
.,TRBV20-1,CSARQERDLNTEAFF
TRBD1,TRBV10-3,CATRSGQGGNEQYF
.,TRBV20-1,CSAPRSGVHGNTIYF